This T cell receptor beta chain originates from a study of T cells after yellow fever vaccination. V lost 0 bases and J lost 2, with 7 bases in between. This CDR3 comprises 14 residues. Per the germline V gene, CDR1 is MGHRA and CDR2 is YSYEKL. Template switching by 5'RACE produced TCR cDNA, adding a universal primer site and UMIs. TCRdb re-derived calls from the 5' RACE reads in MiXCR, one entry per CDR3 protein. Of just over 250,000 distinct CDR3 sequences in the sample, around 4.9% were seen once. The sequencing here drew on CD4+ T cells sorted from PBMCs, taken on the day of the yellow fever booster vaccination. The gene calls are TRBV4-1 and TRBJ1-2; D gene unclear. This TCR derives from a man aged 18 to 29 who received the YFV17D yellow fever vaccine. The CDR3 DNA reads TGCGCCAGCAGCCAAGATCCGCTGAACTATGGCTACACCTTC. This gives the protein CASSQDPLNYGYTF.